The rows below give T cell receptor beta chains drawn from one sample of a study of cytomegalovirus exposure and HLA in healthy donors. Data came from immunoSEQ multiplex PCR; TCRdb stores just in-frame clones and leaves some out. This table holds 130,000 or so clones, just under 90% found once. Sequenced sample: PBMCs. The receptor set was obtained from a man in his thirties or forties in good health and CMV-seronegative. The CDR3 runs from the conserved cysteine through the conserved F or W. Each record gives: J gene, clone size, V gene, D gene, CDR3 protein, CDR3 DNA. D genes are given only for firm matches. Clone size, where shown, is once, few, many, or a class for clones that have expanded.

>TRBJ2-2|-|TRBV29-1|-
CSVEDPTRGLDGELFF
TGCAGCGTTGAAGACCCGACTCGGGGGTTAGACGGGGAGCTGTTTTTT
>TRBJ2-1|-|TRBV27|TRBD1
CASSGIEGQTYNEQFF
TGTGCCAGCAGTGGCATCGAGGGACAGACCTACAATGAGCAGTTCTTC
>TRBJ1-1|-|TRBV7-2|-
CASSHYRGANTEAFF
TGTGCCAGCAGCCACTACCGGGGGGCGAACACTGAAGCTTTCTTT
>TRBJ2-3|-|TRBV7-7|TRBD2
CASSPGLAGDLDTQYF
TGTGCTAGCAGCCCGGGACTAGCGGGGGACCTTGATACGCAGTATTTT
>TRBJ2-7|-|TRBV6-6|TRBD1
CASSGTGNEQYF
TGTGCCAGCAGTGGGACAGGGAACGAGCAGTACTTC
>TRBJ2-7|once|TRBV29-1|-
CSVEMAGQTDEQYF
TGCAGCGTTGAAATGGCGGGCCAGACCGACGAGCAGTACTTC
>TRBJ1-1|-|TRBV7-9|-
CASSVRYEAFF
TGTGCCAGCAGCGTCCGTTATGAAGCTTTCTTT
>TRBJ1-1|-|TRBV2|-
CASRAYREAFF
TGTGCCAGCAGGGCCTACAGGGAAGCTTTCTTT
>TRBJ2-1|few|TRBV4-1|TRBD1
CASSQTGTGVNEQFF
TGCGCCAGCAGCCAGACCGGGACAGGGGTCAATGAGCAGTTCTTC
>TRBJ1-1|-|TRBV29-1|-
CSVDRFENTEAFF
TGCAGCGTTGACAGGTTTGAGAACACTGAAGCTTTCTTT
>TRBJ2-1|once|TRBV5-1|-
CASSLEGVSSYNEQFF
TGCGCCAGCAGCTTGGAGGGGGTTAGCTCCTACAATGAGCAGTTCTTC
>TRBJ2-7|-|TRBV7-8|TRBD1
CASSRGQGAGEQYF
TGTGCCAGCAGCAGGGGACAGGGGGCTGGGGAGCAGTACTTC
>TRBJ1-6|-|TRBV7-9|-
CASSRSGQQYSPLHF
TGTGCCAGCAGTCGATCCGGACAGCAGTATTCACCCCTCCACTTT
>TRBJ2-7|-|TRBV9|TRBD2
CASSAQTSEPNLTYEQYF
TGTGCCAGCAGCGCCCAGACTAGCGAGCCGAACCTTACCTACGAGCAGTACTTC
>TRBJ1-4|once|TRBV28|-
CASSSRGGNEKLFF
TGTGCCAGCAGTTCAAGGGGTGGTAATGAAAAACTGTTTTTT
>TRBJ2-7|once|TRBV4-1|-
CASSRVPGLPRSYEQYF
TGCGCCAGCAGCCGCGTTCCAGGGTTACCCCGCTCCTACGAGCAGTACTTC
>TRBJ2-1|-|TRBV12-5|-
CASGPPGVAYNEQFF
TGTGCTAGTGGCCCCCCGGGGGTCGCATACAATGAGCAGTTCTTC
>TRBJ1-5|-|TRBV27|-
CASSLRGGAGQPQHF
TGTGCCAGCAGTTTAAGGGGGGGCGCGGGTCAGCCCCAGCATTTT
>TRBJ2-2|-|TRBV4-1|TRBD1
CASSHWTGRNTGELFF
TGCGCCAGCAGCCACTGGACAGGGCGGAACACCGGGGAGCTGTTTTTT
>TRBJ1-2|-|TRBV4-1|-
CASSQDGAGRNRINYGYTF
TGCGCCAGCAGCCAAGATGGAGCGGGTAGAAACAGAATAAACTATGGCTACACCTTC
>TRBJ1-6|-|TRBV7-2|TRBD1
CASSWDSLNSPLHF
TGTGCCAGCAGCTGGGACAGCCTTAATTCACCCCTCCACTTT
>TRBJ1-6|few|TRBV7-9|-
CASARNNSPLHF
TGTGCCAGTGCGAGGAATAATTCACCCCTCCACTTT
>TRBJ2-7|-|TRBV29-1|-
CSVLVSSYEQYF
TGCAGCGTTCTGGTGAGCTCCTACGAGCAGTACTTC
>TRBJ1-1|-|TRBV29-1|-
CSVEGGEKRAEAFF
TGCAGCGTTGAAGGGGGAGAGAAGAGGGCTGAAGCTTTCTTT
>TRBJ2-1|-|TRBV19|-
CASSIDEEYNEQFF
TGTGCCAGTAGTATAGACGAGGAGTACAATGAGCAGTTCTTC
>TRBJ1-5|-|TRBV28|-
CASSLGGIRNQPQHF
TGTGCCAGCAGTTTGGGGGGGATTAGGAATCAGCCCCAGCATTTT
>TRBJ2-1|-|TRBV6-5|-
CASSTPVGDEQFF
TGTGCCAGCAGTACCCCGGTGGGAGATGAGCAGTTCTTC
>TRBJ1-1|-|TRBV18|-
CASSPQGGRFTEAFF
TGTGCCAGCTCACCACAGGGAGGTCGGTTCACTGAAGCTTTCTTT
>TRBJ2-1|-|TRBV13|TRBD1
CASSPKIRDRGGYNEQFF
TGTGCCAGCAGCCCGAAGATTCGGGACAGGGGCGGTTACAATGAGCAGTTCTTC
>TRBJ2-5|-|TRBV6-1|-
CASSERYGGETQYF
TGTGCCAGCAGTGAAAGATACGGGGGAGAGACCCAGTACTTC
>TRBJ1-1|-|TRBV6-1|-
CASVVGGRGVEAFF
TGTGCCAGCGTGGTAGGGGGAAGAGGGGTTGAAGCTTTCTTT
>TRBJ2-7|-|TRBV28|TRBD2
CASSLSGGAYEQYF
TGTGCCAGCAGTTTAAGCGGGGGGGCCTACGAGCAGTACTTC
>TRBJ2-7|-|TRBV5-6|TRBD2
CASSSVLAEYEQYF
TGTGCCAGCAGCTCGGTTCTAGCGGAATACGAGCAGTACTTC
>TRBJ2-2|once|TRBV5-1|-
CASSRGQLNTGELFF
TGCGCCAGCAGCCGAGGCCAATTGAACACCGGGGAGCTGTTTTTT
>TRBJ1-3|-|TRBV7-7|-
CASSLQFGNTIYF
TGTGCTAGCAGCTTACAGTTTGGAAACACCATATATTTT